The sequence of this T cell receptor (beta chain) was determined in a study of early T cells in non-severe SARS-CoV-2 infection. Study overall: Sequencing was performed on bulk RNA from unsorted whole blood, leaving chains unpaired.

Study-level findings and limits: Comparison of clonotypes with VDJdb favored anti-spike CD8 responses while missing private and CD4 specificities.

This clonotype was observed at least ten times. Its antigen is currently unknown. Attachment of unique molecular identifiers to individual cDNA molecules was performed. TCRdb processed the 5' RACE reads anew with MiXCR; each CDR3 protein has one entry. The data contain 65,000 to 85,000 distinct CDR3 sequences, less than 15% of them singletons. V lost 5 bases, J lost 2 bases, and 7 bases stayed unmatched. Per germline, CDR1 PRHDT and CDR2 FYEKMQ (reference sequence). The CDR3 covers 15 residues. The chain couples TRBV13 to TRBJ1-2, with 8 bases that match TRBD1. The receptor's source is an adult who was a healthcare worker with PCR-confirmed SARS-CoV-2 infection or an uninfected control (not recorded which). Sample: whole blood. The DNA of the CDR3 is TGTGCCAGCAGCAAGGGGGACAGGCGGAACTATGGCTACACCTTC. It yields the protein CASSKGDRRNYGYTF.